One and the same sample provided the 13 T cell receptor beta chains below, sequenced in a study of blood T cell repertoires in COVID-19. The assay was immunoSEQ multiplex PCR, and TCRdb's table has in-frame clones only and misses some. The sample records 300,000 to 350,000 clones, approximately 86% being singletons. Sequenced sample: PBMCs or T cells enriched from blood (not recorded which). Receptors were obtained from a woman aged 40-49 years with acute COVID-19.

The rearrangement links TRBV18 to TRBJ2-3, with 16 bases aligning to TRBD2. V gave up 6 bases and J gave up 2 bases; unmatched junction bases: 11. The length of the CDR3 is 19 residues. Germline V gene sequence: CDR1 KGHSH, CDR2 LQKENI. The CDR3 nucleotides are TGTGCCAGCTCGACCCCCCCGGGACTAGCGGGGGGGCCCACAGATACGCAGTATTTT. As protein: CASSTPPGLAGGPTDTQYF.

CDR3 DNA sequence: TGTGCCAGCAGCCTACCGAGTACTGAAGCTTTCTTT. It translates to CASSLPSTEAFF. The genes are TRBV6-6 and TRBJ1-1; D is uncertain. CDR3 length equals 12 residues. The germline V and J ends were trimmed by 6 bases and 5 bases, with 10 bases remaining between them. Germline CDR1 MNHNY, CDR2 SVGAGI (reference sequence).

The rearrangement links TRBV6-5 to TRBJ2-7, with a possible D match to TRBD1 (5 bases). Trimming pared 4 bases from V and 6 bases from J, leaving 10 bases between. CDR3 length: 12 residues. CDR1 and CDR2 (germline): MNHEY, SVGAGI. In DNA form, the CDR3 reads TGTGCCAGCAGTTTAGAAACAGGCGAGCAGTACTTC. Translated, it gives CASSLETGEQYF.

V is TRBV2 and J is TRBJ2-7; TRBD2 aligns across 7 bases. V shed 7 bases and J 2 bases; nucleotides not matched to a gene: 8. Germline CDR1 and CDR2: SNHLY and FYNNEI. The CDR3 extends over 14 amino acids. The CDR3, as DNA: TGTGCCAGCACCCGGGAGGACGGAGCCTACGAGCAGTACTTC. The encoded protein is CASTREDGAYEQYF.

The chain employs TRBV18 and TRBJ1-2; 8 bases match TRBD1. CDR1 KGHSH and CDR2 LQKENI come from the germline V gene. This CDR3 is built from 14 residues. V shed 3 bases, J shed 5 bases, and the junction held 5 bases outside the gene matches. CDR3: CASSPGTGRYGYTF. CDR3 nucleotide sequence: TGTGCCAGCTCACCTGGGACAGGAAGATATGGCTACACCTTC.

CDR3 amino acids: CSVGESGTDYGYTF. The CDR3 DNA reads TGCAGCGTCGGCGAATCTGGGACAGACTATGGCTACACCTTC. The chain has TRBV29-1 and TRBJ1-2; 7 positions agree with TRBD1. The J segment lost 3 bases and the V segment lost 6 bases, leaving 10 bases of the junction unmatched. This CDR3 spans 14 amino acids. Germline CDR1 reads SQVTM; CDR2 reads ANQGSEA. Variable domain in full (rest from reference TRBV29-1 and TRBJ1-2): SAVISQKPSRDICQRGTSLTIQCQVDSQVTMMFWYRQQPGQSLTLIATANQGSEATYESGFVIDKFPISRPNLTFSTLTVSNMSPEDSSIYLCSVGESGTDYGYTFGSGTRLTVV.

V usage is TRBV5-5 and J usage is TRBJ1-3, with a possible D match to TRBD1 (5 bases). The CDR3 is 15 amino acids. In germline, CDR1 is SGHKS, CDR2 YYEKEE (reference sequence). The V and J ends lost 2 bases and 2 bases respectively, with 11 bases between them. The CDR3 region is CASSFTQGTGNTIYF. The CDR3 nucleotides are TGTGCCAGCAGCTTTACTCAGGGAACTGGAAACACCATATATTTT.

The chain carries TRBV14 and TRBJ1-3; TRBD1 is a possible D gene (5 bases). The CDR3 length is 14 residues. V gave up 2 bases and J gave up 0 bases, with 5 bases separating them. Germline loops: CDR1 SGHDN, CDR2 FVKESK. CDR3 protein: CASSQTGSGNTIYF. The CDR3 nucleotides are TGTGCCAGCAGCCAAACAGGCTCTGGAAACACCATATATTTT.

The gene calls are TRBV15 and TRBJ2-2; possible D gene TRBD2, 7 bases. V lost 0 bases to trimming and J lost 2 bases, with 13 bases between them. This CDR3 is 17 amino acids long. Germline CDR1 is LNHNV and CDR2 is YYDKDF (reference sequence). CDR3 sequence reads: CATSRDNREGNTGELFF. The CDR3 region has the DNA TGTGCCACCAGCAGAGACAACAGGGAGGGAAACACCGGGGAGCTGTTTTTT.

The chain has TRBV2 and TRBJ2-1; 7 bases are shared with TRBD2. This CDR3 comprises 13 residues. Germline V lookup: CDR1 SNHLY, CDR2 FYNNEI. CDR3 loop: CACRLAENNEQFF. CDR3 nucleotide sequence: TGTGCTTGCCGGCTAGCGGAGAACAATGAGCAGTTCTTC.

This rearrangement joins TRBV6-5 to TRBJ2-2, with D tentatively TRBD2 (5 bases). CDR3 size: 14 residues. V was clipped by 2 bases and J by 6 bases, with 10 bases between them. Germline CDR1 reads MNHEY; CDR2 reads SVGAGI. In nucleotides, the CDR3 is TGTGCCAGCAGTTACACGGACGGGGCCGGGGAGCTGTTTTTT. As protein: CASSYTDGAGELFF.

The chain links TRBV5-1 to TRBJ1-1; D not certain. This CDR3 is built from 14 residues. V shed 1 base and J shed 3 bases, with 10 bases lying between them. Germline CDR1 SGHRS, CDR2 YFSETQ. CDR3 DNA: TGCGCCAGCAGCTTGCTGTCCGGGGACACTGAAGCTTTCTTT. Protein product: CASSLLSGDTEAFF.

The J gene is TRBJ1-3, the V gene TRBV5-1, with D perhaps TRBD1 (5 bases). Trimming removed 2 bases from V and 1 base from J, with 7 bases in between. Germline V lookup: CDR1 SGHRS, CDR2 YFSETQ. The CDR3 consists of 14 residues. For the CDR3, the DNA is TGCGCCAGCAGCTTAGGGGAATCTGGAAACACCATATATTTT. Amino acid sequence: CASSLGESGNTIYF.